The 28 T cell receptor beta chains listed next were all sequenced from one sample in a study of control samples from healthy donors and cancer patients. Some clones are missing from TCRdb's copy, which holds only in-frame ones; the method was immunoSEQ multiplex PCR. Of 85,000 to 110,000 clones detected, around 88% appear once; the ten largest clones hold about 19%. Source material: PBMCs. Receptors originate from a man aged 55 to 70 with lung cancer.

This clone was seen a few times. The chain carries TRBV5-4 and TRBJ1-6, with a tentative D call TRBD1 (5 bases). From germline, CDR1 is SGHNT and CDR2 YYREEE (reference sequence). V was clipped by 0 bases and J by 9 bases, with 10 bases between them. This CDR3 is built from 14 residues. CDR3 coding DNA: TGTGCCAGCAGCTTGGACAGGCTTAGTTCACCCCTCCACTTT. Amino acids: CASSLDRLSSPLHF.

The chain links TRBV18 to TRBJ2-2; no definite D call. V was pared by 3 bases and J by 1 base, with 0 bases between. Germline V gene data show CDR1 as KGHSH and CDR2 as LQKENI. The CDR3 has 12 amino acids. The CDR3 loop reads CASSPNTGELFF. Written as DNA, the CDR3 is TGTGCCAGCTCACCGAACACCGGGGAGCTGTTTTTT.

The V call is TRBV10-2, the J call TRBJ2-5; TRBD2 matches 7 bases. CDR3 size: 14 residues. In germline, CDR1 is WSHSY, CDR2 SAAADI. J gave up 2 bases and V 3 bases, and 3 bases lay outside the gene matches. The chain's CDR3 is CASSDKAGQETQYF. The DNA for the CDR3 is TGCGCCAGCAGTGACAAAGCGGGACAAGAGACCCAGTACTTC.

The V gene is TRBV24-1, the J gene TRBJ2-2, with TRBD1 identical over 11 bases. Germline V gene lookup returns CDR1 KGHDR and CDR2 SFDVKD. CDR3 size: 15 residues. V shed 3 bases and J 6 bases; nucleotides not matched to a gene: 2. CDR3 sequence (DNA): TGTGCCACCAGTGATCCGGGACAGGGGGCCGGGGAGCTGTTTTTT. It encodes CATSDPGQGAGELFF.

CDR3 in DNA: TGTGCCAGCAGCTCCCTTGGATGGCGGGGGACGAACACCGGGGAGCTGTTTTTT. Translation: CASSSLGWRGTNTGELFF. The chain carries TRBV5-4 and TRBJ2-2; 7 nucleotides line up with TRBD2. The CDR3 has 18 amino acids. In germline, CDR1 is SGHNT, CDR2 YYREEE (reference sequence). The trim removed 3 bases at V and 0 bases at J, leaving 11 bases unmatched.

The J gene is TRBJ1-1, the V gene TRBV7-2, with 7 bases aligning to TRBD1. With V trimmed by 1 base and J by 1 base, 0 bases remained unmatched. The CDR3 length is 14 residues. In germline, CDR1 is SGHTA, CDR2 FQGNSA. Here the CDR3 reads CASSLGTGNTEAFF. CDR3 nucleotides: TGTGCCAGCAGCTTAGGGACAGGGAACACTGAAGCTTTCTTT.

The chain carries TRBV30 and TRBJ1-2, with D unclear. V lost 4 bases and J lost 5, with 14 bases in between. CDR3 length equals 13 residues. The germline V gene encodes CDR1 GTSNPN and CDR2 SVGIG (reference sequence). The CDR3 sequence: CAWTQQSTYGYTF. The CDR3 DNA reads as TGTGCCTGGACCCAACAGTCCACTTATGGCTACACCTTC.

This rearrangement joins TRBV12-3 or TRBV12-4 to TRBJ2-5; no clear D gene. Trimming pared 2 bases from V and 5 bases from J, leaving 9 bases between. This CDR3 region has 13 residues. The DNA for the CDR3 is TGTGCCAGCAGTTTAAGTCCATTGGAGACCCAGTACTTC. Its protein is CASSLSPLETQYF.

The chain has TRBV18 and TRBJ1-6; 9 bases match TRBD1. Germline V gene sequence: CDR1 KGHSH, CDR2 LQKENI. CDR3 length: 16 residues. V trimming: 4 bases; J trimming: 11 bases; junction bases outside the gene matches: 12. This chain's CDR3 is CASSLEAGTGWTPLHF. CDR3 bases: TGTGCCAGCTCACTCGAAGCCGGGACAGGGTGGACACCCCTCCACTTT.

The V and J genes are TRBV5-1 and TRBJ2-3, with D perhaps TRBD1 (6 bases). The germline V and J ends were trimmed by 9 bases and 4 bases, with 15 bases remaining between them. Germline values: CDR1 SGHRS, CDR2 YFSETQ. CDR3 length: 13 amino acids. CDR3 residues: CATGQGQSDTQYF. In DNA, the CDR3 is TGCGCCACCGGGCAGGGACAATCAGATACGCAGTATTTT.

CDR3 sequence (DNA): TGTGCCAGCAGCTTCCACCCAGATACGCAGTATTTT. This translates into CASSFHPDTQYF. The chain uses TRBV9 and TRBJ2-3; D unclear. V gave up 4 bases and J gave up 4 bases, with 7 bases separating them. The V gene's germline CDR1 is SGDLS and CDR2 YYNGEE. The CDR3 is 12 amino acids.

The chain joins TRBV29-1 to TRBJ1-3; 8 nucleotides line up with TRBD1. Trimming took 7 bases from V and 1 from J; bases not matched to a gene: 9. The CDR3 sequence is 15 residues long. Germline V lookup: CDR1 SQVTM, CDR2 ANQGSEA. CDR3 residues: CSASEDRVSGNTIYF. In DNA form, the CDR3 reads TGCAGCGCCTCTGAGGACAGGGTTTCTGGAAACACCATATATTTT.

The chain has TRBV27 and TRBJ1-2, with a possible D match to TRBD1 (6 bases). The ends were cut back, 2 bases at V and 4 bases at J, with 14 bases in the middle. Germline CDR1 reads MNHEY; CDR2 reads SMNVEV (reference sequence). CDR3 size: 15 residues. The CDR3 coding sequence is TGTGCCAGCAGTTTAAGGGGGGAACCCTTCTATGGCTACACCTTC. Translated: CASSLRGEPFYGYTF.

V and J are TRBV6-4 and TRBJ1-2; 8 bases map to TRBD1. V was pared by 6 bases and J by 4 bases, with 4 bases of the junction left unmatched. The CDR3 has 13 residues. Germline values: CDR1 MRHNA, CDR2 SNTAGT. This chain's CDR3 is CASSMGQAYGYTF. The CDR3 region has the DNA TGTGCCAGCAGCATGGGACAGGCCTATGGCTACACCTTC.

The chain uses TRBV9 and TRBJ1-1; the D gene is possibly TRBD1 (5 bases). Looked up from germline, CDR1 is SGDLS and CDR2 is YYNGEE. This CDR3 is 15 amino acids long. V was pared by 10 bases and J by 6 bases, with 25 bases between. The CDR3 region is CARRADGGGGAEAFF. In DNA, the CDR3 is TGTGCCCGCCGCGCGGACGGCGGCGGGGGGGCTGAAGCTTTCTTT.

J is TRBJ1-2 and V is TRBV4-1, with 7 bases identical to TRBD1. J lost 7 bases, V lost 0 bases, and 2 bases had no gene match. Germline V gene lookup returns CDR1 MGHRA and CDR2 YSYEKL. The CDR3 loop spans 13 amino acids. The CDR3 spells CASSQETGVGYTF. CDR3 nucleotides: TGCGCCAGCAGCCAAGAAACAGGGGTTGGCTACACCTTC.

This chain connects TRBV4-2 to TRBJ1-1, with D unresolved. The CDR3 runs 12 residues. Germline-derived CDR1 and CDR2 are LGHNA and YNFKEQ. The V end was cut by 1 base, the J end by 11 bases, with 11 bases between. The CDR3 bases are TGTGCCAGCAGCCAAGTCTCGAGCCTGGCTTTCTTT. Amino acids: CASSQVSSLAFF.

This chain links TRBV7-9 with TRBJ1-6; TRBD1 matches at 10 bases. Losses at the gene ends were 1 base for V and 10 bases for J; bases not matched to a gene: 4. The germline V gene has CDR1 SEHNR and CDR2 FQNEAQ (reference sequence). The CDR3 runs 15 residues. The CDR3 sequence is CASSLVGQGSSPLHF. The CDR3 DNA reads TGTGCCAGCAGCTTAGTGGGACAGGGGAGCTCACCCCTCCACTTT.

This clone was seen more than once but under ten times. The chain uses TRBV30 and TRBJ1-5; the D gene is possibly TRBD1 (6 bases). The CDR3 sequence is 16 residues long. Per the germline V gene, CDR1 is GTSNPN and CDR2 is SVGIG (reference sequence). V was pared by 2 bases and J by 2 bases, with 16 bases between. The DNA of the CDR3 is TGTGCCTGGAGTTCAACAGGGAAGGGAGGCAATCAGCCCCAGCATTTT. Translated: CAWSSTGKGGNQPQHF.

The gene calls are TRBV7-9 and TRBJ2-7, with TRBD1 identical over 7 bases. V lost 5 bases to trimming and J lost 5 bases; unmatched junction nucleotides: 6. CDR1 SEHNR and CDR2 FQNEAQ come from the germline V gene (reference sequence). There are 13 residues in the CDR3. The CDR3 sequence: CASSPDRADEQYV. CDR3 sequence (DNA): TGTGCCAGCAGCCCTGACAGGGCCGACGAGCAGTACGTC.

V is TRBV28 and J is TRBJ2-2; D unresolved. The CDR3 has 16 amino acids. V lost 4 bases to trimming and J lost 0 bases, with 12 bases between them. Looked up from germline, CDR1 is MDHEN and CDR2 is SYDVKM. DNA of the CDR3: TGTGCCAGCAGTTCCCCCGGAACAACGAACACCGGGGAGCTGTTTTTT. This encodes CASSSPGTTNTGELFF.

This chain connects TRBV11-3 to TRBJ2-6; the D is unclear. The CDR3 loop spans 17 amino acids. Looked up from germline, CDR1 is SGHNT and CDR2 is YENEEA. Trimming cost V 3 bases and J 3 bases, with 15 bases left between them. CDR3 coding DNA: TGTGCCAGCAGCTTGGGCCTGGGTGGTGGTGGGGCCAACGTCCTGACTTTC. Translated: CASSLGLGGGGANVLTF.

The V and J genes are TRBV20-1 and TRBJ1-5; possible D gene TRBD1, 5 bases. Germline loops: CDR1 DFQATT, CDR2 SNEGSKA (reference sequence). Trimming left V 3 bases short and J 2 bases short, with 17 bases between. The CDR3 covers 16 residues. The CDR3 nucleotides are TGCAGTGCTAGTACGCAGGGTGGAGGGGGCAATCAGCCCCAGCATTTT. Its translation: CSASTQGGGGNQPQHF.

The rearrangement links TRBV11-3 to TRBJ1-1; D is ambiguous. From germline, CDR1 is SGHNT and CDR2 YENEEA. The CDR3 contains 11 residues. The V end lost 7 bases, the J end lost 2 bases, and 5 bases lay between the germline ends. The CDR3 DNA reads as TGTGCCAGCACAGCCAACACTGAAGCTTTCTTT. Translated, it gives CASTANTEAFF.

The CDR3 nucleotides read TGTGCCAGCAGCTTATCGGGGCTTCCCTCGGGGGGCTACACCTTC. This sequence encodes CASSLSGLPSGGYTF. The chain is built from TRBV5-6 and TRBJ1-2, with D possibly matching TRBD1 (5 bases). This CDR3 is built from 15 residues. The V and J ends lost 2 bases and 8 bases respectively, with 19 bases between them. The germline V gene encodes CDR1 SGHDT and CDR2 YYEEEE.

This chain connects TRBV5-5 to TRBJ2-3; D is tentatively TRBD1 or TRBD2 (5 bases each). From germline, CDR1 is SGHKS and CDR2 YYEKEE (reference sequence). Trimming stripped 0 bases from V and 6 bases from J, with 17 bases between. The CDR3 length is 16 residues. CDR3 sequence (DNA): TGTGCCAGCAGCTTGGATGGGGGTCCCGGTCTGGATACGCAGTATTTT. It yields the protein CASSLDGGPGLDTQYF.

The chain carries TRBV5-1 and TRBJ2-3; 7 bases map to TRBD1. Per the germline V gene, CDR1 is SGHRS and CDR2 is YFSETQ. V gave up 1 base and J gave up 4 bases; unmatched junction bases: 9. The CDR3 has 16 amino acids. The CDR3 bases are TGCGCCAGCAGCTTGTGGAGCAGGGGGTCGGCAGATACGCAGTATTTT. The encoded protein is CASSLWSRGSADTQYF.

V gene TRBV12-5 combines with J gene TRBJ1-1; a possible D gene is TRBD1 (6 bases). Germline CDR1 is LGHNT and CDR2 is FRNRAP. Trimming pared 2 bases from V and 1 base from J, leaving 11 bases between. This CDR3 comprises 15 residues. The CDR3 sequence is CASGLYSRGNTEAFF. CDR3 coding DNA: TGTGCTAGTGGTTTGTACTCCAGGGGGAACACTGAAGCTTTCTTT. Together with reference TRBV12-5 and TRBJ1-1, the CDR3 gives the full variable domain: DARVTQTPRHKVTEMGQEVTMRCQPILGHNTVFWYRQTMMQGLELLAYFRNRAPLDDSGMPKDRFSAEMPDATLATLKIQPSEPRDSAVYFCASGLYSRGNTEAFFGQGTRLTVV.